The 15 T cell receptor beta chains given below trace back to one sample, sequenced in a study of T-cell reconstitution after alpha-beta-depleted transplantation in children. TCRbeta library construction was performed incorporating unique molecular identifiers. TCRdb itself ran the PCR reads through MiXCR, one entry per CDR3 protein. This sample yields 450,000 to 600,000 distinct CDR3 sequences, of which approximately 32% are seen a single time; approximately 2.3% belongs to the top ten. The material sequenced was PBMCs from the stem cell graft donor, taken from the stem cell graft. The source of these receptors is a human donor who donated a stem cell graft to a child with aplastic anemia.

The genes are TRBV7-7 and TRBJ2-1; D gene uncertain. The V gene's germline CDR1 is SSHAT and CDR2 FNYEAQ (reference sequence). V dropped 8 bases and J dropped 0 bases, with 14 bases sitting between them. The CDR3 length is 15 residues. The CDR3 DNA is TGTGCCAGCCAGATGACTCCGAGCTCCTACAATGAGCAGTTCTTC. Its protein is CASQMTPSSYNEQFF.

As to this clonotype: A junction boundary mismatches the germline segment, possibly from a read error. This chain connects TRBV5-4 to TRBJ1-6; 8 nucleotides match TRBD1. CDR3 size: 16 residues. Looked up from germline, CDR1 is SGHNT and CDR2 is YYREEE (reference sequence). The CDR3 reads CASSLSGQGLHSPLHF. As DNA, the CDR3 is TGTGCCAGCAGCTTGTCCGGACAGGGTTTACATTCGCCCCTCCACTTT.

This clonotype was seen a handful of times. This chain connects TRBV12-3 or TRBV12-4 to TRBJ1-5, with unresolved D. V dropped 1 base and J dropped 7 bases, with 11 bases sitting between them. The CDR3 is 14 residues long. CDR3 coding DNA: TGTGCCAGCAGTTTAGAAAGGGTCCGGCAGCCCCAGCATTTT. It specifies CASSLERVRQPQHF.

The V gene is TRBV12-3 or TRBV12-4, the J gene TRBJ1-5; D perhaps matches TRBD1 (5 bases). The CDR3 extends over 16 amino acids. Trimming stripped 5 bases from V and 0 bases from J, with 14 bases between. In nucleotides, the CDR3 is TGTGCCAGCAGTCCTGACAGTTCCCTTAGCAATCAGCCCCAGCATTTT. This gives the protein CASSPDSSLSNQPQHF.

This clonotype turned up a few times. This sequence joins TRBV20-1 and TRBJ1-2; D is unclear. Trimming took off 1 base at V and 8 bases at J, with 8 bases between the two ends. The CDR3 is made up of 11 amino acids. Germline CDR1 reads DFQATT; CDR2 reads SNEGSKA (reference sequence). CDR3 coding DNA: TGCAGTGCTAGAGTTACGGGAGGCTACACCTTC. Protein product: CSARVTGGYTF.

The chain links TRBV18 to TRBJ1-1, with 7 positions matching TRBD1. Per germline, CDR1 KGHSH and CDR2 LQKENI. The junction had 5 bases not matched to a gene; V was cut back by 4 bases and J by 3 bases. The CDR3 runs 14 residues. The DNA of the CDR3 is TGTGCCAGCTCACAGGGGGCGGGTGACACTGAAGCTTTCTTT. Translated: CASSQGAGDTEAFF.

This clonotype was seen only a few times. The chain is built from TRBV28 and TRBJ1-5; D is ambiguous. V was trimmed by 3 bases and J by 2 bases, leaving 14 bases between them. Germline values: CDR1 MDHEN, CDR2 SYDVKM. This CDR3 is built from 16 residues. CDR3 sequence (DNA): TGTGCCAGCAGTTTTTGGGCCCAAAGGGGCAATCAGCCCCAGCATTTT. This sequence encodes CASSFWAQRGNQPQHF.

The genes are TRBV20-1 and TRBJ1-5; D is unresolved. The CDR3 consists of 14 residues. Germline V lookup: CDR1 DFQATT, CDR2 SNEGSKA (reference sequence). Between the trimmed V and J ends, which lost 4 bases and 0 bases, there was a span of 10 bases. The CDR3 nucleotides are TGCAGTGCTATTGACGATTATAGCAATCAGCCCCAGCATTTT. Protein: CSAIDDYSNQPQHF.

The rearrangement links TRBV30 to TRBJ1-1, with D uncertain. Germline assignment: CDR1 GTSNPN and CDR2 SVGIG (reference sequence). Trimming took off 0 bases at V and 13 bases at J, with 12 bases between the two ends. The CDR3 has 11 amino acids. This CDR3 reads CAWSVGVIGFF. The CDR3 bases are TGTGCCTGGAGTGTAGGAGTAATCGGTTTCTTT.

The J gene is TRBJ2-6, the V gene TRBV11-1; either TRBD1 or TRBD2 may fit D (5 bases each). V was cut by 5 bases and J by 0 bases, with 17 bases left in between. The CDR3 length is 18 residues. Germline CDR1 and CDR2: SGHAT and FQDESV (reference sequence). Here the CDR3 DNA reads TGTGCCAGCAGCCCCCGGGGCACCTGGGACTCTGGGGCCAACGTCCTGACTTTC. Amino acids: CASSPRGTWDSGANVLTF.

The chain carries TRBV29-1 and TRBJ2-1; 8 bases align to TRBD2. Germline values: CDR1 SQVTM, CDR2 ANQGSEA. With 8 bases clipped from V and 10 bases from J, the junction kept 16 bases outside the gene matches. CDR3 length: 14 amino acids. CDR3 sequence (DNA): TGCAGCCTTATTCAGCGGGAGACCCCTCTAGAGCAGTTCTTC. Translating gives CSLIQRETPLEQFF.

This clonotype was seen more than once but under ten times. V usage is TRBV12-3 or TRBV12-4 and J usage is TRBJ2-6; D might be TRBD1 (6 bases). With 3 bases removed from V and 4 bases from J, the gap between germline ends came to 10 bases. The CDR3 has 15 residues. The CDR3 reads CASSLGAPGANVLTF. The CDR3 DNA is TGTGCCAGCAGTTTGGGGGCACCCGGGGCCAACGTCCTGACTTTC.

This chain uses TRBV12-3 or TRBV12-4 with TRBJ2-1; 12 positions agree with TRBD2. CDR3 length equals 13 residues. Losses at the gene ends were 5 bases for V and 9 bases for J; bases not matched to a gene: 2. The CDR3 DNA is TGTGCCAGCAGTACACTAGCGGGGGGTGAGCAGTTCTTC. Translating gives CASSTLAGGEQFF.

This clonotype was seen a handful of times. The J gene is TRBJ2-3, the V gene TRBV20-1; 9 nucleotides agree with TRBD2. The ends lost 3 bases at V and 3 bases at J; junction bases unmatched: 16. The length of the CDR3 is 18 residues. CDR1 and CDR2 (germline): DFQATT, SNEGSKA (reference sequence). The DNA of the CDR3 is TGCAGTGCTAGGGCGTTTGGGCGGGAGGGTAGGGTAACAGATACGCAGTATTTT. This translates into CSARAFGREGRVTDTQYF.

This clonotype has more than one count but fewer than ten. The chain joins TRBV20-1 to TRBJ2-7; TRBD1 matches at 9 bases. Germline assignment: CDR1 DFQATT and CDR2 SNEGSKA (reference sequence). The V segment lost 6 bases and the J segment 5 bases; nucleotides outside the gene matches: 11. The CDR3 length is 14 residues. This CDR3 is CSAGLPGQGNEQYF. CDR3 DNA: TGCAGTGCCGGCCTTCCGGGACAGGGTAACGAGCAGTACTTC.